This entry lists 28 T cell receptor beta chains sequenced from one sample in a study of OX40 agonist ivuxolimab in advanced cancers. Clones were read by immunoSEQ multiplex PCR, and TCRdb kept only the in-frame ones, dropping some. Among tens of thousands of clones listed, 89% were seen once. Sample: CD4+ or CD8+ T cells sorted from blood, taken in a trial of the OX40 agonist ivuxolimab. These receptors all stem from an adult with an advanced solid tumor such as melanoma, head and neck, liver or kidney cancer.

This chain links TRBV27 with TRBJ2-7, with 7 positions matching TRBD1. This CDR3 has 12 amino acids. Germline V lookup: CDR1 MNHEY, CDR2 SMNVEV (reference sequence). V dropped 4 bases and J dropped 7; count of bases not matched to a gene: 4. The CDR3 loop reads CASSSTGWEQYF. In nucleotides, the CDR3 is TGTGCCAGCAGTTCGACAGGGTGGGAGCAGTACTTC.

Only a few counts were recorded for this clone. This chain connects TRBV4-1 to TRBJ2-7; 9 bases agree with TRBD2. The CDR3 totals 17 residues. Per germline, CDR1 MGHRA and CDR2 YSYEKL. V dropped 0 bases and J dropped 3; count of bases not matched to a gene: 9. The CDR3 is CASSQEGPAGGFYEQYF. In DNA form, the CDR3 reads TGCGCCAGCAGCCAAGAGGGGCCAGCGGGAGGTTTCTACGAGCAGTACTTC.

The chain employs TRBV13 and TRBJ2-2; 7 nucleotides line up with TRBD1. The CDR3 is 14 residues long. The V and J ends lost 0 bases and 7 bases, in that order; junction bases with no gene match: 2. The V gene's germline CDR1 is PRHDT and CDR2 FYEKMQ (reference sequence). CDR3 region: CASSLGTGLGELFF. CDR3 nucleotides: TGTGCCAGCAGCTTAGGGACAGGGCTCGGGGAGCTGTTTTTT.

The chain is built from TRBV5-4 and TRBJ1-2; D is unclear. The germline V and J ends were trimmed by 1 base and 3 bases, with 7 bases remaining between them. Germline V gene sequence: CDR1 SGHNT, CDR2 YYREEE (reference sequence). The CDR3 loop spans 13 amino acids. The CDR3 region is CASSLSRDYGYTF. The CDR3 nucleotides are TGTGCCAGCAGCTTGTCCCGAGACTATGGCTACACCTTC.

This clone has a handful of counts. The V gene is TRBV6-5, the J gene TRBJ1-5; TRBD1 is a possible D gene (6 bases). Germline CDR1 reads MNHEY; CDR2 reads SVGAGI. The CDR3 extends over 14 amino acids. V was shortened by 5 bases and J by 3 bases, with 11 bases between the two germline ends. In DNA form, the CDR3 reads TGTGCCAGCAGTGCGGGACACCTCAATCAGCCCCAGCATTTT. Amino acids: CASSAGHLNQPQHF.

About this clone: This specimen includes other DNA sequences encoding the same CDR3. V and J are TRBV5-4 and TRBJ2-3; D is uncertain. The CDR3 is 12 amino acids. Germline V CDR1 and CDR2: SGHNT, YYREEE (reference sequence). Deletions cut 0 bases from V and 5 bases from J, with 4 bases between. CDR3 in amino acids: CASSLDRDTQYF. Here the CDR3 DNA reads TGTGCCAGCAGCTTGGATCGAGATACGCAGTATTTT.

The genes are TRBV10-1 and TRBJ2-7; 10 nucleotides agree with TRBD2. The CDR3 loop spans 16 amino acids. The ends lost 8 bases at V and 6 bases at J; junction bases unmatched: 16. CDR1 is WNHNN and CDR2 is SYGVQD in the germline V gene (reference sequence). CDR3 protein: CASPGPGLAGAGEQYF. The CDR3 coding sequence is TGCGCCAGCCCAGGTCCTGGGCTAGCGGGGGCTGGCGAGCAGTACTTC.

This clone was recorded a few times. The gene calls are TRBV27 and TRBJ1-6; a weak D match, TRBD1 (6 bases). CDR1 is MNHEY, CDR2 SMNVEV, per germline (reference sequence). The CDR3 length is 14 residues. V was clipped by 5 bases and J by 9 bases, with 14 bases between them. This chain's CDR3 is CASSPRGEISPLHF. The CDR3 nucleotides read TGTGCCAGCAGTCCCAGGGGAGAGATTTCACCCCTCCACTTT.

The V gene is TRBV5-1, the J gene TRBJ1-3; a possible D gene is TRBD1 (6 bases). The germline V gene has CDR1 SGHRS and CDR2 YFSETQ. Trimming shortened V by 3 bases and J by 2 bases, and 15 bases separated the two germline ends. The CDR3 runs to 16 residues. The CDR3 region is CASSYFPDRPGNTIYF. The CDR3 DNA is TGCGCCAGCAGCTACTTCCCCGACAGGCCTGGAAACACCATATATTTT.

This clone showed up just once. V and J are TRBV7-9 and TRBJ2-3; 7 bases align to TRBD1. Losses at the gene ends were 6 bases for V and 1 base for J; bases not matched to a gene: 1. The length of the CDR3 is 13 residues. Germline V lookup: CDR1 SEHNR, CDR2 FQNEAQ (reference sequence). This CDR3 reads CASRQGGTDTQYF. The DNA of the CDR3 is TGTGCCAGCAGGCAGGGGGGCACAGATACGCAGTATTTT.

The J gene is TRBJ2-2, the V gene TRBV27; perhaps TRBD1 as D (6 bases). This CDR3 is built from 15 residues. V gave up 2 bases and J gave up 2 bases, with 9 bases separating them. Looked up from germline, CDR1 is MNHEY and CDR2 is SMNVEV (reference sequence). CDR3 DNA: TGTGCCAGCAGTTTACAGGGGCCAAACACCGGGGAGCTGTTTTTT. This gives the protein CASSLQGPNTGELFF.

V gene TRBV9 combines with J gene TRBJ2-1; D is possibly TRBD1 (5 bases). From germline, CDR1 is SGDLS and CDR2 YYNGEE. This CDR3 has 12 amino acids. The germline V and J ends were trimmed by 7 bases and 4 bases, with 9 bases remaining between them. The CDR3 sequence: CASSDSYNEQFF. CDR3 coding DNA: TGTGCCAGCTCTGACAGTTACAATGAGCAGTTCTTC. Together with reference TRBV9 and TRBJ2-1, the CDR3 gives the full variable domain: DSGVTQTPKHLITATGQRVTLRCSPRSGDLSVYWYQQSLDQGLQFLIQYYNGEERAKGNILERFSAQQFPDLHSELNLSSLELGDSALYFCASSDSYNEQFFGPGTRLTVL.

The chain links TRBV6-5 to TRBJ1-3; no firm D call. The CDR3 covers 15 residues. Germline CDR1 is MNHEY and CDR2 is SVGAGI. Deletions cut 6 bases from V and 0 bases from J, with 12 bases between. As DNA, the CDR3 is TGTGCCAGCAGCCTCAGCGATAGCTCTGGAAACACCATATATTTT. Translation gives CASSLSDSSGNTIYF.

This clone is a singleton in its sample. The chain has TRBV15 and TRBJ1-4, with D perhaps TRBD1 (5 bases). Germline CDR1 reads LNHNV; CDR2 reads YYDKDF (reference sequence). The CDR3 runs 15 residues. The ends were cut back, 0 bases at V and 4 bases at J, with 9 bases in the middle. The DNA of the CDR3 is TGTGCCACCAGCAGAGATGGGGCCCTTAATGAAAAACTGTTTTTT. Translation gives CATSRDGALNEKLFF.

The V gene is TRBV10-2, the J gene TRBJ2-5; D ambiguous. There are 14 residues in the CDR3. The ends were cut back, 6 bases at V and 2 bases at J, with 13 bases in the middle. Germline V gives CDR1 WSHSY, CDR2 SAAADI. The CDR3 DNA reads TGCGCCAGCAGCCCCCCCATTGAACAAGAGACCCAGTACTTC. The encoded protein is CASSPPIEQETQYF.

CDR3 sequence reads: CASSESFGETQYF. CDR3 coding DNA: TGCGCCAGCAGTGAGTCGTTTGGAGAGACCCAGTACTTC. This chain connects TRBV10-1 to TRBJ2-5, with D hard to call. Trimming removed 0 bases at V and 4 bases at J, with 6 bases between. Germline loops: CDR1 WNHNN, CDR2 SYGVQD (reference sequence). The CDR3 totals 13 residues.

V and J are TRBV7-9 and TRBJ1-5; 7 positions agree with TRBD1. Losses at the gene ends were 1 base for V and 7 bases for J; bases not matched to a gene: 16. The germline V gene has CDR1 SEHNR and CDR2 FQNEAQ (reference sequence). CDR3 length: 18 amino acids. CDR3 in DNA: TGTGCCAGCAGCTTAGAGAGACCGGGACAGCGCCGAAGGCAGCCCCAGCATTTT. Amino acids: CASSLERPGQRRRQPQHF.

V and J are TRBV12-2 and TRBJ1-2. TRBV12-2 is a pseudogene locus. This CDR3 contains 15 residues. In DNA form, the CDR3 reads TGTGCAAGTCGCTTACCCACTAAGGCTAACTATGGCTACACCTTC. Translated: CASRLPTKANYGYTF.

The V gene is TRBV18, the J gene TRBJ2-7; a possible D gene is TRBD1 (6 bases). Germline CDR1 is KGHSH and CDR2 is LQKENI. CDR3 length: 10 amino acids. Trimming took off 6 bases at V and 13 bases at J, with 13 bases between the two ends. The CDR3 DNA reads as TGTGCCAGCTCTAACGGGACACATTACTTC. Its protein product is CASSNGTHYF.

This CDR3 reads CASSLVGGAYNEQFF. In DNA, the CDR3 is TGCGCCAGCAGCTTGGTCGGGGGGGCCTACAATGAGCAGTTCTTC. The chain combines TRBV5-1 with TRBJ2-1; 8 bases align to TRBD2. This CDR3 spans 15 amino acids. The V gene's germline CDR1 is SGHRS and CDR2 YFSETQ. With 0 bases clipped from V and 2 bases from J, the junction kept 1 base outside the gene matches.

The rearrangement joins TRBV7-3 to TRBJ2-5; 7 bases fit TRBD2. J gave up 1 base and V 5 bases, and 4 bases lay outside the gene matches. CDR3 length: 14 amino acids. Germline CDR1 reads SGHTA; CDR2 reads FQGTGA. The CDR3 coding sequence is TGTGCCAGCAGCGCCACTAGCGTCCAAGAGACCCAGTACTTC. This gives the protein CASSATSVQETQYF.

The chain carries TRBV2 and TRBJ1-3; D uncertain. The CDR3 contains 11 residues. V was pared by 9 bases and J by 1 base, with 4 bases between. Per germline, CDR1 SNHLY and CDR2 FYNNEI. The CDR3 loop is CASGSGNTIYF. CDR3 DNA sequence: TGTGCCAGTGGATCTGGAAACACCATATATTTT. The full variable domain, with the rest looked up from reference TRBV2 and TRBJ1-3, is EPEVTQTPSHQVTQMGQEVILRCVPISNHLYFYWYRQILGQKVEFLVSFYNNEISEKSEIFDDQFSVERPDGSNFTLKIRSTKLEDSAMYFCASGSGNTIYFGEGSWLTVV.

The CDR3, as DNA: TGTGCCAGCACCAATAAGATCAGCTCCTACAATGAGCAGTTCTTC. It yields the protein CASTNKISSYNEQFF. The rearrangement links TRBV27 to TRBJ2-1; D ambiguous. The germline V gene has CDR1 MNHEY and CDR2 SMNVEV (reference sequence). The CDR3 is 15 residues long. Trimming shortened V by 7 bases and J by 0 bases, and 13 bases separated the two germline ends.

This clone was found once. The rearrangement uses TRBV7-6 and TRBJ2-3; 11 positions agree with TRBD1. J lost 4 bases, V lost 5 bases, and 8 bases had no gene match. CDR3 length: 16 amino acids. Germline V gene lookup returns CDR1 SGHVS and CDR2 FNYEAQ. CDR3 in DNA: TGTGCCAGCAGCCCGGGTAGGGGACAGGGGGCAGATACGCAGTATTTT. Protein product: CASSPGRGQGADTQYF.

The CDR3: CASSAPRESVGGSQETQYF. CDR3 DNA sequence: TGTGCCAGCAGCGCCCCCAGGGAGTCGGTGGGAGGTTCACAAGAGACCCAGTACTTC. This rearrangement joins TRBV9 to TRBJ2-5; D is possibly TRBD2 (6 bases). Germline CDR1 is SGDLS and CDR2 is YYNGEE. The CDR3 spans 19 residues. The V end lost 3 bases, the J end lost 2 bases, and 26 bases lay between the germline ends.

Turning to this clone: The sample has other DNA sequences that encode this CDR3 too. The chain recombines TRBV5-1 with TRBJ2-7; D gene uncertain. The ends were cut back, 0 bases at V and 4 bases at J, with 5 bases in the middle. This CDR3 has 12 residues. The germline V gene has CDR1 SGHRS and CDR2 YFSETQ. The CDR3 loop is CASSLVGYEQYF. CDR3 DNA: TGCGCCAGCAGCTTGGTCGGATACGAGCAGTACTTC. Full variable domain (missing parts from reference TRBV5-1 and TRBJ2-7): KAGVTQTPRYLIKTRGQQVTLSCSPISGHRSVSWYQQTPGQGLQFLFEYFSETQRNKGNFPGRFSGRQFSNSRSEMNVSTLELGDSALYLCASSLVGYEQYFGPGTRLTVT.

This clone was seen once. The rearrangement uses TRBV11-2 and TRBJ2-1; TRBD2 is a possible D gene (5 bases). This CDR3 region has 13 residues. The germline gives CDR1 SGHAT, CDR2 FQNNGV. Deletions cut 1 base from V and 7 bases from J, with 8 bases between. The CDR3 DNA is TGTGCCAGCAGCTTAGTCCCGGGGAATGAGCAGTTCTTC. As protein: CASSLVPGNEQFF.

The J gene is TRBJ1-1, the V gene TRBV28; D is uncertain. V gave up 7 bases and J gave up 7 bases, with 10 bases separating them. Germline CDR1 reads MDHEN; CDR2 reads SYDVKM. The CDR3 loop spans 11 amino acids. In nucleotides, the CDR3 is TGTGCCAGCATAAACCCGAATGAAGCTTTCTTT. This sequence encodes CASINPNEAFF.